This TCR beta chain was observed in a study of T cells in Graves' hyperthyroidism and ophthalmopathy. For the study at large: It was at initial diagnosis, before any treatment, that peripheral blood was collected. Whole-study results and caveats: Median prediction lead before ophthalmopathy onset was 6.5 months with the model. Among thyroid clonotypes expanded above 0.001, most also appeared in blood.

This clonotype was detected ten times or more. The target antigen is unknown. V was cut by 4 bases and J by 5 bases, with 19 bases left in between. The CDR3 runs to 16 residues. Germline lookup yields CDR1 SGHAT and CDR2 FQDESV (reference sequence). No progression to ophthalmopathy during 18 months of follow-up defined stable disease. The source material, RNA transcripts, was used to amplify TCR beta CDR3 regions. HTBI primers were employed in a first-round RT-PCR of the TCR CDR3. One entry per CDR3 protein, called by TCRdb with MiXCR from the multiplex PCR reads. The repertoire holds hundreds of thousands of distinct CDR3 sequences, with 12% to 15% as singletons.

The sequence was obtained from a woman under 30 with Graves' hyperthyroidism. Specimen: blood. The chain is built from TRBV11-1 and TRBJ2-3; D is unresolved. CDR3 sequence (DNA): TGTGCCAGCAGCTATGGCCGGGCCCCCCCGGTAGATACGCAGTATTTT. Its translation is CASSYGRAPPVDTQYF.